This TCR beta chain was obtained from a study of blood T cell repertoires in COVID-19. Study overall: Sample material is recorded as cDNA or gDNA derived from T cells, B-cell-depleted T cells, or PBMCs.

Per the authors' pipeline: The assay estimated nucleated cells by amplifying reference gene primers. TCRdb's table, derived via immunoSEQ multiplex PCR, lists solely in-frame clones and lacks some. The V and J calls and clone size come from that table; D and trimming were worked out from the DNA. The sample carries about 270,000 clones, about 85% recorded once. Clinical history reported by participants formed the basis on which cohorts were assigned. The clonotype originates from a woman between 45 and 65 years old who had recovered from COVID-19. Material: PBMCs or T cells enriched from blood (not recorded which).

The CDR3 bases are TGTGCCAGTACCCTTGGCGGACAGTACGACTATGGCTACACCTTC. Translation: CASTLGGQYDYGYTF. The rearrangement uses TRBV19 and TRBJ1-2; maybe TRBD1 (6 bases). This CDR3 has 15 amino acids. CDR1 and CDR2 (germline): LNHDA, SQIVND (reference sequence). The V end was cut by 7 bases, the J end by 3 bases, with 18 bases between.